This entry concerns a single T cell receptor (beta chain). Its antigen is unidentified. The ends were cut back, 5 bases at V and 5 bases at J, with 18 bases in the middle. This CDR3 has 15 amino acids. Germline assignment: CDR1 MDHEN and CDR2 SYDVKM. Time point of the sample: baseline pretreatment blood. Treatment specified: 15 Gy SBRT to primary tumor, nephrectomy 4 weeks later. The patient's renal cell carcinoma had clear cell pathology. The sample belongs to a study of radiation and T cells in renal cell carcinoma. Study results and caveats: Top tumor clonotypes rose in blood 2 weeks post-radiation, then contracted. No pretreatment tumor biopsies were available for baseline clonotypes.

Measured with immunoSEQ multiplex PCR; TCRdb has only the in-frame clones, and not every one. The sample includes about 150,000 clones, 88% of them seen just once. The source is a woman aged 70-85 years with renal cell carcinoma. The chain joins TRBV28 to TRBJ1-2; D is undetermined. Sequenced material: blood, taken from a patient whose treatment included radiotherapy and nephrectomy. The CDR3 bases are TGTGCCAGCAGTGGCGAAGGCACAGAGGGTTATGGCTACACCTTC. This gives the protein CASSGEGTEGYGYTF.